These 14 T cell receptor beta chains share one sample of origin, sequenced in a study of blood T cell repertoires in COVID-19. Generated by immunoSEQ multiplex PCR, the TCRdb table keeps only in-frame clones and is missing some. The data show approximately 450,000 clones, around 90% seen once. The sample taken for sequencing was PBMCs or T cells enriched from blood (not recorded which). The source of these receptors is a woman between 18 and 29 years old with acute COVID-19.

The J gene is TRBJ1-4, the V gene TRBV4-1; a weak D match, TRBD1 (6 bases). CDR1 is MGHRA, CDR2 YSYEKL, per germline. This CDR3 spans 13 amino acids. V was pared by 4 bases and J by 7 bases, with 10 bases between. The CDR3 region is CASSPGAGEKLFF. The CDR3 DNA reads TGCGCCAGCAGCCCAGGGGCCGGTGAAAAACTGTTTTTT.

The chain links TRBV7-3 to TRBJ1-1; 10 positions match TRBD1. The V and J ends lost 3 bases and 11 bases, in that order; junction bases with no gene match: 6. The CDR3 has 13 amino acids. Germline V gives CDR1 SGHTA, CDR2 FQGTGA. The DNA of the CDR3 is TGTGCCAGCAGCTTTGGGACAGGGGATAGGGCTTTCTTT. It translates to CASSFGTGDRAFF.

The V gene is TRBV3-1 (or the pseudogene TRBV3-2), the J gene TRBJ2-7; 8 nucleotides agree with TRBD1. The CDR3 contains 14 residues. In germline, CDR1 is LGHDT, CDR2 YNNKEL (reference sequence). V dropped 6 bases and J dropped 3; count of bases not matched to a gene: 7. CDR3 region: CASRDTGGLYEQYF. CDR3 bases: TGTGCCAGCAGGGATACAGGGGGTCTCTACGAGCAGTACTTC.

V usage is TRBV19 and J usage is TRBJ1-6, with no clear D. V was shortened by 6 bases and J by 9 bases, with 12 bases between the two germline ends. Germline lookup yields CDR1 LNHDA and CDR2 SQIVND (reference sequence). The CDR3 sequence is 13 residues long. CDR3 protein: CASSGVRGSPLHF. CDR3 nucleotide sequence: TGTGCCAGTAGCGGGGTCCGGGGTTCACCCCTCCACTTT.

The rearrangement links TRBV16 to TRBJ2-1, with TRBD2 matching over 9 bases. The germline gives CDR1 KGHSY, CDR2 FQNENV. Unmatched junction bases numbered 4, after V lost 2 bases and J lost 5 bases. This CDR3 comprises 15 residues. CDR3 amino acids: CASSQATSGDNEQFF. The CDR3 DNA is TGTGCCAGCAGCCAAGCGACTAGCGGCGACAATGAGCAGTTCTTC.

The rearrangement uses TRBV28 and TRBJ1-1; D is undetermined. CDR1 is MDHEN, CDR2 SYDVKM, per germline. CDR3 length: 14 amino acids. V dropped 3 bases and J dropped 2 bases, with 10 bases sitting between them. Here the CDR3 DNA reads TGTGCCAGCAGTTTTACACAGATTAACACTGAAGCTTTCTTT. Its protein product is CASSFTQINTEAFF. Together with reference TRBV28 and TRBJ1-1, the CDR3 gives the full variable domain: DVKVTQSSRYLVKRTGEKVFLECVQDMDHENMFWYRQDPGLGLRLIYFSYDVKMKEKGDIPEGYSVSREKKERFSLILESASTNQTSMYLCASSFTQINTEAFFGQGTRLTVV.

This clone was seen only once. The chain joins TRBV9 to TRBJ2-7; a weak D match, TRBD1 (5 bases). The CDR3 is 13 amino acids. V dropped 4 bases and J dropped 1 base, with 9 bases sitting between them. Germline V CDR1 and CDR2: SGDLS, YYNGEE. CDR3 sequence reads: CASSPRGSYEQYF. The CDR3 DNA reads as TGTGCCAGCAGCCCTAGGGGATCCTACGAGCAGTACTTC.

This chain uses TRBV20-1 with TRBJ2-7; D is uncertain. Germline CDR1 and CDR2: DFQATT and SNEGSKA (reference sequence). The germline V and J ends were trimmed by 5 bases and 2 bases, with 4 bases remaining between them. The CDR3 runs to 10 residues. The CDR3 region is CSAQTYEQYF. DNA of the CDR3: TGCAGTGCTCAAACCTACGAGCAGTACTTC.

V is TRBV24-1 and J is TRBJ2-3; a possible D gene is TRBD1 (5 bases). V was cut by 9 bases and J by 5 bases, with 17 bases left in between. The germline gives CDR1 KGHDR, CDR2 SFDVKD. This CDR3 has 14 amino acids. The CDR3, as DNA: TGTGCCACCCGAAGTCAGGGTTCGATAGATACGCAGTATTTT. Its protein is CATRSQGSIDTQYF.

This sequence joins TRBV5-1 and TRBJ1-1, with a tentative D call TRBD1 (6 bases). Trimming removed 0 bases from V and 1 base from J, with 7 bases in between. Germline CDR1 and CDR2: SGHRS and YFSETQ. The length of the CDR3 is 14 residues. CDR3 region: CASSLAGANTEAFF. The CDR3 nucleotides read TGCGCCAGCAGCTTGGCAGGGGCGAACACTGAAGCTTTCTTT. Looking up the rest from reference TRBV5-1 and TRBJ1-1 gives the full variable domain: KAGVTQTPRYLIKTRGQQVTLSCSPISGHRSVSWYQQTPGQGLQFLFEYFSETQRNKGNFPGRFSGRQFSNSRSEMNVSTLELGDSALYLCASSLAGANTEAFFGQGTRLTVV.

V and J are TRBV7-9 and TRBJ2-7; possibly TRBD1 for D (6 bases). V was clipped by 7 bases and J by 3 bases, with 13 bases between them. The CDR3 is 13 residues long. Germline assignment: CDR1 SEHNR and CDR2 FQNEAQ (reference sequence). The CDR3 DNA reads TGTGCCAGCACACCACAGGGAAGCTACGAGCAGTACTTC. The encoded protein is CASTPQGSYEQYF.

In nucleotides, the CDR3 is TGTGCCAGCAGTCGGCAGACAGGGGGCTACGAGCAGTACTTC. This codes for CASSRQTGGYEQYF. The chain recombines TRBV2 with TRBJ2-7; the match to TRBD1 covers 9 bases. The CDR3 contains 14 residues. The germline V gene has CDR1 SNHLY and CDR2 FYNNEI. V lost 5 bases, J lost 3 bases, and 5 bases stayed unmatched.

This sequence joins TRBV7-8 and TRBJ1-4; no definite D call. There are 13 residues in the CDR3. V dropped 7 bases and J dropped 5 bases, with 11 bases sitting between them. Germline CDR1 and CDR2: SGHVS and FQNEAQ. CDR3 in amino acids: CASKKEDNEKLFF. Written as DNA, the CDR3 is TGTGCCAGCAAGAAGGAGGACAATGAAAAACTGTTTTTT.

CDR3 region: CASSQGTDRGSYNEQFF. As DNA, the CDR3 is TGTGCCAGCAGCCAAGGCACGGACCGAGGGTCCTACAATGAGCAGTTCTTC. The rearrangement joins TRBV3-1 (or the pseudogene TRBV3-2) to TRBJ2-1; tentative D call: TRBD2 (5 bases). The CDR3 is made up of 17 amino acids. Germline loops: CDR1 LGHDT, CDR2 YNNKEL (reference sequence). The V end was cut by 1 base, the J end by 1 base, with 14 bases between.